This TCR beta chain comes out of a study of T cells in Graves' hyperthyroidism and ophthalmopathy. Study-wide results and caveats: In simple terms, a model built on 13 V-J features told ophthalmopathy apart from stable hyperthyroidism. Among clonotypes expanded in thyroid above 0.001, most were also found in blood.

CDR1 and CDR2 from the germline V gene are SGHVS and FNYEAQ. The V segment lost 5 bases and the J segment 5 bases; nucleotides outside the gene matches: 8. CDR3 size: 16 residues. From RNA transcripts, TCR beta CDR3 regions were amplified. The HTBI primer set served for first-round RT-PCR of the TCR CDR3. TCRdb processed the multiplex PCR reads anew with MiXCR; each CDR3 protein has one entry. The sample comprises fewer than 900,000 distinct CDR3 sequences, roughly a sixth of which are singletons, and over 15% rests with the top ten. This clonotype was counted only a few times. Antigen unknown. The receptor was isolated from a woman between 50 and 59 years old with Graves' hyperthyroidism that later progressed to Graves' ophthalmopathy. Sequencing used blood. V gene TRBV7-6 combines with J gene TRBJ1-6; 8 bases map to TRBD1. CDR3 nucleotide sequence: TGTGCCAGCAGCAGCCGGACAGGGCGGGATAATTCACCCCTCCACTTT. This sequence encodes CASSSRTGRDNSPLHF.